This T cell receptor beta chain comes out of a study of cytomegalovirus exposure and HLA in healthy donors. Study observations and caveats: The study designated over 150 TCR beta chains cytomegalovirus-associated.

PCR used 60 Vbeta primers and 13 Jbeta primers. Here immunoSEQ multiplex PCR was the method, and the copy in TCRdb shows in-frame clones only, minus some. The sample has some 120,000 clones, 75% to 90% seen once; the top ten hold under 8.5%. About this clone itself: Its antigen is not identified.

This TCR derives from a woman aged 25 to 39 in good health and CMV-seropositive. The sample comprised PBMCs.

The DNA for the CDR3 is TGTGCCAGCAGAGAGCACAGGGTGCAAGAGACCCAGTACTTC. This sequence encodes CASREHRVQETQYF. The J gene is TRBJ2-5, the V gene TRBV28, with a possible D match to TRBD1 (6 bases). This CDR3 region has 14 residues. Germline V lookup: CDR1 MDHEN, CDR2 SYDVKM. Trimming took off 6 bases at V and 2 bases at J, with 13 bases between the two ends.